The 14 T cell receptor beta chains below come from one sample, sequenced in a study of cytomegalovirus exposure and HLA in healthy donors. This PCR relied on a set of 60 Vbeta primers and 13 Jbeta primers. This table comes from immunoSEQ multiplex PCR, and its TCRdb copy is limited to in-frame clones, with some not included. The sample contains roughly 140,000 clones, roughly 78% of which appear only once. Sequencing was done on a sample of PBMCs. The receptors were gathered from a man in his thirties or forties in good health and CMV-seronegative.

This clone was counted a few times. The chain has TRBV7-6 and TRBJ2-3; D might be TRBD2 (5 bases). Germline values: CDR1 SGHVS, CDR2 FNYEAQ. This CDR3 region has 16 residues. The V and J ends lost 1 base and 2 bases respectively, with 13 bases between them. The CDR3 loop reads CASSLELLRVTDTQYF. Here the CDR3 DNA reads TGTGCCAGCAGCTTAGAGCTCTTGCGGGTCACAGATACGCAGTATTTT.

With regard to this clone: Other DNA sequences in this sample translate to the same CDR3. The DNA for the CDR3 is TGCGCCAGCAGAACAGGGGGAGGGACAGATACGCAGTATTTT. It is translated as CASRTGGGTDTQYF. The chain links TRBV5-1 to TRBJ2-3; TRBD1 is a possible D gene (8 bases). The CDR3 spans 14 residues. The germline gives CDR1 SGHRS, CDR2 YFSETQ. V was shortened by 5 bases and J by 3 bases, with 13 bases between the two germline ends.

The genes are TRBV7-9 and TRBJ2-3; no reliable D call. This CDR3 is built from 14 residues. Germline assignment: CDR1 SEHNR and CDR2 FQNEAQ (reference sequence). The V gene lost 3 bases and the J gene lost 0 bases, with 7 bases spanning the gap. CDR3 in amino acids: CASSFGLSTDTQYF. CDR3 sequence (DNA): TGTGCCAGCAGCTTCGGTCTGAGCACAGATACGCAGTATTTT.

This clone was observed a single time. V is TRBV20-1 and J is TRBJ2-7; a possible D gene is TRBD1 (5 bases). Trimming pared 6 bases from V and 3 bases from J, leaving 6 bases between. The V gene's germline CDR1 is DFQATT and CDR2 SNEGSKA (reference sequence). The CDR3 is 10 residues long. CDR3 nucleotide sequence: TGCAGTGCCCAGGGCTACGAGCAGTACTTC. Protein: CSAQGYEQYF.

The chain combines TRBV28 with TRBJ1-4; maybe TRBD1 (5 bases). CDR1 is MDHEN and CDR2 is SYDVKM in the germline V gene. CDR3 length equals 14 residues. V shed 3 bases and J shed 7 bases, with 12 bases lying between them. DNA of the CDR3: TGTGCCAGCAGTTTTGGGGGGAGGATTGAAAAACTGTTTTTT. Its translation is CASSFGGRIEKLFF.

J is TRBJ2-3 and V is TRBV10-3; TRBD2 matches at 12 bases. The CDR3 has 16 amino acids. V shed 8 bases, J shed 5 bases, and the junction held 11 bases outside the gene matches. Germline values: CDR1 ENHRY, CDR2 SYGVKD. This CDR3 reads CAIASASGRAGDTQYF. The DNA of the CDR3 is TGTGCCATCGCTTCGGCTAGCGGGAGGGCAGGAGATACGCAGTATTTT.

The table lists this clone with a few counts. The chain has TRBV14 and TRBJ2-7; the match to TRBD2 covers 9 bases. This CDR3 has 15 residues. From germline, CDR1 is SGHDN and CDR2 FVKESK. V was clipped by 1 base and J by 1 base; unmatched bases: 2. The chain's CDR3 is CASSQGSGRSYEQYF. The DNA of the CDR3 is TGTGCCAGCAGCCAAGGGAGCGGGAGGTCCTACGAGCAGTACTTC.

The V gene is TRBV4-2, the J gene TRBJ2-2, with D possibly TRBD1 on 5 matching bases. This CDR3 has 16 residues. Germline V gives CDR1 LGHNA, CDR2 YNFKEQ. Trimming shortened V by 0 bases and J by 0 bases, and 8 bases separated the two germline ends. The DNA for the CDR3 is TGTGCCAGCAGCCAAGAGACAGTCCCGAACACCGGGGAGCTGTTTTTT. Amino acid sequence: CASSQETVPNTGELFF.

This clone was seen more than once but under ten times. The chain joins TRBV6-1 to TRBJ2-3; maybe TRBD2 (5 bases). The CDR3 runs to 20 residues. Deletions cut 0 bases from V and 0 bases from J, with 22 bases between. CDR1 and CDR2 (germline): MNHNS, SASEGT. The CDR3 region has the DNA TGTGCCAGCAGTGAAGCTCGAAGGATATACAGCGGACTTAGCACAGATACGCAGTATTTT. Translated: CASSEARRIYSGLSTDTQYF.

The chain links TRBV4-1 to TRBJ1-5; D may be TRBD1 (5 bases). The germline CDR1 and CDR2 sequences are MGHRA and YSYEKL. This CDR3 contains 18 residues. V was cut by 1 base and J by 7 bases, with 23 bases left in between. The CDR3 reads CASSQGELRQGRNQPQHF. The DNA for the CDR3 is TGCGCCAGCAGCCAAGGGGAACTGAGGCAGGGAAGGAACCAGCCCCAGCATTTT.

This sequence joins TRBV28 and TRBJ1-1; 7 nucleotides align to TRBD1. The CDR3 runs to 15 residues. Per germline, CDR1 MDHEN and CDR2 SYDVKM. The ends lost 9 bases at V and 4 bases at J; junction bases unmatched: 14. DNA for the CDR3: TGTGCCAGTTACACAGGGGCGCTGGGTTTCACTGAAGCTTTCTTT. Translated, it gives CASYTGALGFTEAFF.

This clone was found a few times. V is TRBV7-9 and J is TRBJ1-1; 8 nucleotides match TRBD1. Germline trimming cut 1 base from V and 4 bases from J; bases unmatched to any gene: 8. From germline, CDR1 is SEHNR and CDR2 FQNEAQ (reference sequence). This CDR3 is 16 amino acids long. In nucleotides, the CDR3 is TGTGCCAGCAGCTTAGGTCTCACAGGGGGAGGCACTGAAGCTTTCTTT. It translates to CASSLGLTGGGTEAFF.

The chain employs TRBV28 and TRBJ2-7, with a weak D call TRBD1 (6 bases). In germline, CDR1 is MDHEN, CDR2 SYDVKM. V gave up 6 bases and J gave up 0 bases, with 15 bases separating them. There are 15 residues in the CDR3. As DNA, the CDR3 is TGTGCCAGCAGCCCGACGGGACATACCTCCTACGAGCAGTACTTC. Its translation is CASSPTGHTSYEQYF.

Details on this clone: One end of the junction fails to match germline, which may point to a read error. V is TRBV10-3 and J is TRBJ1-5; 8 bases map to TRBD1. The CDR3 runs 14 residues. Germline V CDR1 and CDR2: ENHRY, SYGVKD. For the CDR3, the DNA is TGTGCCATCAGTGAGTCAGGGACAGGACAGCCCCAGAATTTT. Protein sequence: CAISESGTGQPQNF.